The 10 T cell receptor beta chains below come from one sample, sequenced in a study of blood T cell repertoires in COVID-19. The protocol was immunoSEQ multiplex PCR, while the TCRdb copy is restricted to in-frame clones and leaves out a portion. This sample has under 200,000 clones; 70% to 90% occur once, and the top ten carry approximately 11%. The sequencing input was peripheral blood. These receptors originate from a woman in her fifties or sixties with COVID-19, enrolled during active disease.

In this sample, this clone turned up once. The chain is built from TRBV27 and TRBJ1-1; 12 bases line up with TRBD1. CDR3 length: 18 residues. CDR1 is MNHEY, CDR2 SMNVEV, per germline (reference sequence). V shed 6 bases, J shed 5 bases, and the junction held 16 bases outside the gene matches. The CDR3 region has the DNA TGTGCCAGCAGGTCGGGACAGGGGGCGCGGGTTGGGATTACTGAAGCTTTCTTT. It encodes CASRSGQGARVGITEAFF.

The chain employs TRBV2 and TRBJ1-1, with TRBD1 as a possible D gene (6 bases). V was cut by 8 bases and J by 4 bases, with 17 bases left in between. Germline V CDR1 and CDR2: SNHLY, FYNNEI. CDR3 length equals 14 residues. The CDR3 spells CASYQGWIGTEAFF. CDR3 nucleotides: TGTGCCAGCTACCAGGGGTGGATAGGCACTGAAGCTTTCTTT.

This rearrangement joins TRBV27 to TRBJ2-7; 7 nucleotides match TRBD2. The V gene's germline CDR1 is MNHEY and CDR2 SMNVEV (reference sequence). There are 13 residues in the CDR3. V lost 2 bases, J lost 2 bases, and 0 bases stayed unmatched. The CDR3 region has the DNA TGTGCCAGCAGTTTACTAGCGGCCTACGAGCAGTACTTC. It yields the protein CASSLLAAYEQYF.

The chain links TRBV19 to TRBJ2-7, with 7 bases lining up with TRBD1. This CDR3 contains 15 residues. V lost 6 bases and J lost 0; bases outside the gene matches: 8. CDR1 is LNHDA and CDR2 is SQIVND in the germline V gene (reference sequence). The CDR3 nucleotides are TGTGCCAGTAGAAAAACCGGGACAGCCTCCTACGAGCAGTACTTC. The encoded protein is CASRKTGTASYEQYF.

V and J are TRBV7-2 and TRBJ1-2; D possibly corresponds to TRBD1 (6 bases). The CDR3 spans 14 residues. CDR1 SGHTA and CDR2 FQGNSA come from the germline V gene. Trimming removed 3 bases from V and 6 bases from J, with 14 bases in between. Written as DNA, the CDR3 is TGTGCCAGCAGCTTGTCCAGGGGCCACGATGGCTACACCTTC. Residues: CASSLSRGHDGYTF. Together with reference TRBV7-2 and TRBJ1-2, the CDR3 gives the full variable domain: GAGVSQSPSNKVTEKGKDVELRCDPISGHTALYWYRQSLGQGLEFLIYFQGNSAPDKSGLPSDRFSAERTGGSVSTLTIQRTQQEDSAVYLCASSLSRGHDGYTFGSGTRLTVV.

This rearrangement joins TRBV6-4 to TRBJ2-2; TRBD1 is a possible D gene (7 bases). CDR1 and CDR2 from the germline V gene are MRHNA and SNTAGT. The CDR3 has 15 residues. With 5 bases removed from V and 4 bases from J, the gap between germline ends came to 14 bases. The CDR3 DNA sequence: TGTGCCAGCAGTCCAACAGGGGAGGCCACCGGGGAGCTGTTTTTT. This codes for CASSPTGEATGELFF.

The V and J genes are TRBV6-5 and TRBJ1-4, with D unclear. The V end lost 3 bases, the J end lost 2 bases, and 7 bases lay between the germline ends. CDR3 length: 14 amino acids. The germline CDR1 and CDR2 sequences are MNHEY and SVGAGI. CDR3 coding DNA: TGTGCCAGCAGTTATTGGGAGACTAATGAAAAACTGTTTTTT. This gives the protein CASSYWETNEKLFF.

This chain joins TRBV30 and TRBJ2-3; 12 bases align to TRBD2. Looked up from germline, CDR1 is GTSNPN and CDR2 is SVGIG (reference sequence). This CDR3 contains 17 residues. J lost 3 bases, V lost 1 base, and 8 bases had no gene match. This CDR3 reads CAWSGSLGTSGTDTQYF. As DNA, the CDR3 is TGTGCCTGGAGTGGGAGCCTCGGGACTAGCGGGACAGATACGCAGTATTTT.

This clone was seen just once. This chain uses TRBV5-1 with TRBJ2-2, with D tentatively TRBD2 (5 bases). Trimming cost V 2 bases and J 0 bases, with 8 bases left between them. This CDR3 has 15 amino acids. Germline lookup yields CDR1 SGHRS and CDR2 YFSETQ. CDR3 nucleotide sequence: TGCGCCAGCAGCTTAGAGGGATCGAACACCGGGGAGCTGTTTTTT. It translates to CASSLEGSNTGELFF.

The chain is built from TRBV7-2 and TRBJ2-7; tentative D call: TRBD2 (5 bases). The germline V and J ends were trimmed by 1 base and 0 bases, with 13 bases remaining between them. The V gene's germline CDR1 is SGHTA and CDR2 FQGNSA. The length of the CDR3 is 16 residues. The CDR3 DNA reads TGTGCCAGCAGCTTAGTGAAATGGGAGAGCTCCTACGAGCAGTACTTC. Protein product: CASSLVKWESSYEQYF. Full variable domain (outside the CDR3, taken from reference TRBV7-2 and TRBJ2-7): GAGVSQSPSNKVTEKGKDVELRCDPISGHTALYWYRQSLGQGLEFLIYFQGNSAPDKSGLPSDRFSAERTGGSVSTLTIQRTQQEDSAVYLCASSLVKWESSYEQYFGPGTRLTVT.